This TCR beta chain appears in the sequencing data of a study of T cell responses to AZD1222 COVID-19 vaccine. Study summary: Pooling of second doses given at about 4 or about 12 weeks was done. Overall study results and limits: The span of vaccine-associated CD4 TCRs extended across spike, with dominance at 160-218 and 743-854. Compared with day 0, the breadth and depth of the Spike-specific TCR repertoire rose significantly after two doses of AZD1222. White British ancestry dominated among donors, who included more females, and clonal diversity was possibly underestimated.

TCRdb keeps only in-frame clones here, not all; method: immunoSEQ multiplex PCR. The data hold about 30,000 clones, with roughly 91% observed a single time. Trimming pared 3 bases from V and 3 bases from J, leaving 11 bases between. There are 15 residues in the CDR3. CDR1 is KGHSH, CDR2 LQKENI, per germline. Remarks on this clone: What it recognizes is unknown.

The specimen was peripheral blood, collected on day 0 of AZD1222 vaccination. The sequence was obtained from an adult in good health. The chain combines TRBV18 with TRBJ2-2; D call uncertain. The CDR3 region is CASSPFAKDTGELFF. The DNA for the CDR3 is TGTGCCAGCTCACCCTTCGCCAAAGACACCGGGGAGCTGTTTTTT.